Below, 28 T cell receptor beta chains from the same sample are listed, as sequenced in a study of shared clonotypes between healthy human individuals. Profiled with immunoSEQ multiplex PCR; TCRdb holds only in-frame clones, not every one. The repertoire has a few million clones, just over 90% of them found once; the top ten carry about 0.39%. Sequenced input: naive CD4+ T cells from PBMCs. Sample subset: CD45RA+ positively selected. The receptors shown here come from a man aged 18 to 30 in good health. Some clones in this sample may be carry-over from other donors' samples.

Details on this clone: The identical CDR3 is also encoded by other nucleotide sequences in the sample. CDR3 loop: CAWSVRVQETQYF. In DNA, the CDR3 is TGTGCCTGGAGTGTACGAGTTCAAGAGACCCAGTACTTC. The rearrangement joins TRBV30 to TRBJ2-5; D is ambiguous. The length of the CDR3 is 13 residues. V was shortened by 0 bases and J by 2 bases, with 7 bases between the two germline ends. Germline values: CDR1 GTSNPN, CDR2 SVGIG (reference sequence).

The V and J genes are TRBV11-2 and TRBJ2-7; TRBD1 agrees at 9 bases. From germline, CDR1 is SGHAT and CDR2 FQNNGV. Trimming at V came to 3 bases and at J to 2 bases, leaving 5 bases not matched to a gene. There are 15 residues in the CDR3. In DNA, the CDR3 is TGTGCCAGCAGCTTTACAGGACAGGGGCCCTACGAGCAGTACTTC. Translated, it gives CASSFTGQGPYEQYF.

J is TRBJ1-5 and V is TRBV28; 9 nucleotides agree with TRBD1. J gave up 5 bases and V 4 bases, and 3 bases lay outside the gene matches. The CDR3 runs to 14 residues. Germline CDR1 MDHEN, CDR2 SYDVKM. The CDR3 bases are TGTGCCAGCAGTTCCGGGACAGGGCATCAGCCCCAGCATTTT. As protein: CASSSGTGHQPQHF.

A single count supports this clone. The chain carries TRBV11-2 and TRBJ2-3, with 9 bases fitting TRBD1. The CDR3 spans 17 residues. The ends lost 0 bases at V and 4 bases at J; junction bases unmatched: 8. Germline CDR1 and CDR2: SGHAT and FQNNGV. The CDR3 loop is CASSLDATGGSPDTQYF. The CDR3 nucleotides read TGTGCCAGCAGCTTAGACGCTACAGGGGGCAGTCCAGATACGCAGTATTTT.

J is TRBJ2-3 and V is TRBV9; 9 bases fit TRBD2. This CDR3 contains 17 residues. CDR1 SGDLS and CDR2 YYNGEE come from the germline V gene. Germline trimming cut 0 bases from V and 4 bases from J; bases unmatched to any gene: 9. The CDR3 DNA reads TGTGCCAGCAGCGTAGTAGCGGGTAGCGGGAGCCCAGATACGCAGTATTTT. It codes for CASSVVAGSGSPDTQYF.

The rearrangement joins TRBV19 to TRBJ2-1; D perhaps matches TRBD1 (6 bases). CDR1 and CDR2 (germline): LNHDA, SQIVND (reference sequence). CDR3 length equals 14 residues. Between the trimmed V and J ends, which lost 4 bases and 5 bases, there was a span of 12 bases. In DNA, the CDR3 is TGTGCCAGTAGTACCACTACAGGGCACAATGAGCAGTTCTTC. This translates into CASSTTTGHNEQFF.

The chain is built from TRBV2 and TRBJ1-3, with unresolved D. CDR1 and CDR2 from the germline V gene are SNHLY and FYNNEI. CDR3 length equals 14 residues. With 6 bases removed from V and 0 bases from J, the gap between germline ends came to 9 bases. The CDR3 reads CASRSAASGNTIYF. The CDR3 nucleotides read TGTGCCAGCAGATCGGCAGCCTCTGGAAACACCATATATTTT.

The CDR3 nucleotides are TGTGCCAGCAGCTGGGCCGGGCAGACTGGAAACACCATATATTTT. This encodes CASSWAGQTGNTIYF. The chain recombines TRBV5-8 with TRBJ1-3; D is unclear. Trimming took off 3 bases at V and 2 bases at J, with 12 bases between the two ends. Germline assignment: CDR1 SGHTS and CDR2 YDEGEE. The CDR3 loop spans 15 amino acids. The full variable domain, with the rest looked up from reference TRBV5-8 and TRBJ1-3, is EAGVTQSPTHLIKTRGQQATLRCSPISGHTSVYWYQQALGLGLQFLLWYDEGEERNRGNFPPRFSGRQFPNYSSELNVNALELEDSALYLCASSWAGQTGNTIYFGEGSWLTVV.

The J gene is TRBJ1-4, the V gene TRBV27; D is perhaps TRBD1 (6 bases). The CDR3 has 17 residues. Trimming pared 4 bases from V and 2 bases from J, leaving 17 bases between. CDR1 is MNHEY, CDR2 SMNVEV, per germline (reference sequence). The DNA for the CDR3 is TGTGCCAGCAGTTCCCCTCGGGGGCCGGTGACTAATGAAAAACTGTTTTTT. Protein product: CASSSPRGPVTNEKLFF. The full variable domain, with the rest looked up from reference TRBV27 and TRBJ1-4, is EAQVTQNPRYLITVTGKKLTVTCSQNMNHEYMSWYRQDPGLGLRQIYYSMNVEVTDKGDVPEGYKVSRKEKRNFPLILESPSPNQTSLYFCASSSPRGPVTNEKLFFGSGTQLSVL.

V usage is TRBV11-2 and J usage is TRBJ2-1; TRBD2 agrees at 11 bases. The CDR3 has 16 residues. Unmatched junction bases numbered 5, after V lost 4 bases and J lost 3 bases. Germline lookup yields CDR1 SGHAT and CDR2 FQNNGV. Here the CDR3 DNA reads TGTGCCAGCAGCTCGGGACTAGCGGAGGTCTACAATGAGCAGTTCTTC. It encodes CASSSGLAEVYNEQFF.

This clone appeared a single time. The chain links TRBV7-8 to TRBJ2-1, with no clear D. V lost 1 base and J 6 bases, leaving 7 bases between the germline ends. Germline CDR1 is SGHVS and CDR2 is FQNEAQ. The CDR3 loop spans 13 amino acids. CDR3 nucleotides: TGTGCCAGCAGCTTAGGCCCAGTCAATGAGCAGTTCTTC. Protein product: CASSLGPVNEQFF.

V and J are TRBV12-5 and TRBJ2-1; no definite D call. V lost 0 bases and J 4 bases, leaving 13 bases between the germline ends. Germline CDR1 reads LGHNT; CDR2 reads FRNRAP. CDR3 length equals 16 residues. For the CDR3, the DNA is TGTGCTAGTGGTTTGGTCATAGCCCCTGGGTACAATGAGCAGTTCTTC. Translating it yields CASGLVIAPGYNEQFF.

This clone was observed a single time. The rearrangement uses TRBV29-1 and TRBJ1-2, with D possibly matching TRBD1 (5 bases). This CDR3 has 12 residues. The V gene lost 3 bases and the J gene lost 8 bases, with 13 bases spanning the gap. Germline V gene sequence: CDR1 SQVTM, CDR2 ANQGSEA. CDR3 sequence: CSVDHWGGGYTF. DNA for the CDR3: TGCAGCGTTGACCACTGGGGCGGCGGCTACACCTTC.

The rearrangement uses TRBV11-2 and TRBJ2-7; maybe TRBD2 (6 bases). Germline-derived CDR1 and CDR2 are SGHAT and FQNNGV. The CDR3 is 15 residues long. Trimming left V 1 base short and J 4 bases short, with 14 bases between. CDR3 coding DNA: TGTGCCAGCAGCTTAGGGAGGGGCCACCTTTACGAGCAGTACTTC. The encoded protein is CASSLGRGHLYEQYF.

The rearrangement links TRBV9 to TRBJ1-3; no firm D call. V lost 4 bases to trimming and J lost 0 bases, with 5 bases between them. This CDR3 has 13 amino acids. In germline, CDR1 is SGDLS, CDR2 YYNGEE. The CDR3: CASSYNSGNTIYF. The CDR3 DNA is TGTGCCAGCAGCTACAACTCTGGAAACACCATATATTTT.

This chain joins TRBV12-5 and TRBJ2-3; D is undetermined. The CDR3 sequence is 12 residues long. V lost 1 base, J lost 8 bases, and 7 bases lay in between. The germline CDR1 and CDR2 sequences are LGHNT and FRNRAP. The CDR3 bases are TGTGCTAGTGGTTTGGAGACCGGTACGCAGTATTTT. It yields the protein CASGLETGTQYF. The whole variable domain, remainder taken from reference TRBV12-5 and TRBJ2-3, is DARVTQTPRHKVTEMGQEVTMRCQPILGHNTVFWYRQTMMQGLELLAYFRNRAPLDDSGMPKDRFSAEMPDATLATLKIQPSEPRDSAVYFCASGLETGTQYFGPGTRLTVL.

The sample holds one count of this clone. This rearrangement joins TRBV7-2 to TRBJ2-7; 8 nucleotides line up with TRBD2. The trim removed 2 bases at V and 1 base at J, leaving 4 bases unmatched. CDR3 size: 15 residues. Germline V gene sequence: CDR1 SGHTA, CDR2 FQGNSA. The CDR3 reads CASSLTAGGSYEQYF. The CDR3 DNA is TGTGCCAGCAGCTTAACCGCGGGAGGTTCCTACGAGCAGTACTTC.

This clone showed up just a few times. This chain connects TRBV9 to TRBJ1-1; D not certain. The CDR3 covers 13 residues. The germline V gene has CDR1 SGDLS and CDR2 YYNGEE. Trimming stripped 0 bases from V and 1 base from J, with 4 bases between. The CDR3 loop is CASSVDANTEAFF. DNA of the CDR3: TGTGCCAGCAGCGTAGACGCGAACACTGAAGCTTTCTTT. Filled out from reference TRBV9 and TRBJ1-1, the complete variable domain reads DSGVTQTPKHLITATGQRVTLRCSPRSGDLSVYWYQQSLDQGLQFLIQYYNGEERAKGNILERFSAQQFPDLHSELNLSSLELGDSALYFCASSVDANTEAFFGQGTRLTVV.

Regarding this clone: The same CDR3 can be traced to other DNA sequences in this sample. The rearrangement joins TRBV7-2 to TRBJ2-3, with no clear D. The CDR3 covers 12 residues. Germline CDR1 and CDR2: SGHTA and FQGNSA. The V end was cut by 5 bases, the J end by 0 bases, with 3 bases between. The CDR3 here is CASSTSTDTQYF. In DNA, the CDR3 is TGTGCCAGCAGCACCAGCACAGATACGCAGTATTTT.

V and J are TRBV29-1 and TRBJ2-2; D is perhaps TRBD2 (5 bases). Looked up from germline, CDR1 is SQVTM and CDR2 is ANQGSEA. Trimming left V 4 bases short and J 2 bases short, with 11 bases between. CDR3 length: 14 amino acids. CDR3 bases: TGCAGCGTTGTTGTCAGACTAAACACCGGGGAGCTGTTTTTT. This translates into CSVVVRLNTGELFF.

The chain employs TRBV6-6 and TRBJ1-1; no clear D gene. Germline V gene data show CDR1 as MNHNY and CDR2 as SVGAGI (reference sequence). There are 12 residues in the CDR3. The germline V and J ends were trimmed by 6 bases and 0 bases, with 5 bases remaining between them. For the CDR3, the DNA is TGTGCCAGCAGGCGGATGAACACTGAAGCTTTCTTT. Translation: CASRRMNTEAFF.

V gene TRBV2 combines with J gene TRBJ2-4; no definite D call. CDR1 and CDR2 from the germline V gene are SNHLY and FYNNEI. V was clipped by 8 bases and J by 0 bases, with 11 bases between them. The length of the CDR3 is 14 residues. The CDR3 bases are TGTGCCAGCGGGTTTAGACTAGCCAAAAACATTCAGTACTTC. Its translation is CASGFRLAKNIQYF.

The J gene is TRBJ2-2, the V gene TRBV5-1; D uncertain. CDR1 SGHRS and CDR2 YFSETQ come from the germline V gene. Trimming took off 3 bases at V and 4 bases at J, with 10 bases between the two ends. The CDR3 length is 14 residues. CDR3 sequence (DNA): TGCGCCAGCAGCTCGGCCTCGGCCACCGGGGAGCTGTTTTTT. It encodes CASSSASATGELFF.

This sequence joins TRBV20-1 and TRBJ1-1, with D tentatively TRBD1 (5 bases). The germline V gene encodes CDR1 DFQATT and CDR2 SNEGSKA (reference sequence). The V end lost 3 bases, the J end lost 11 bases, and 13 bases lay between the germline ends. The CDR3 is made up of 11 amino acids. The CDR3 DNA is TGCAGTGCTAGTCAAACAGGAGCCGCTTTCTTT. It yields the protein CSASQTGAAFF.

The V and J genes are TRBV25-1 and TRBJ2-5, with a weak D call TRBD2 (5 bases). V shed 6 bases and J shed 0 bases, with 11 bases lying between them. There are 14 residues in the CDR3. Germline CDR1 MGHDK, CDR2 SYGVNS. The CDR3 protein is CASRITGDQETQYF. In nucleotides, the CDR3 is TGTGCCAGCAGGATAACCGGGGACCAAGAGACCCAGTACTTC.

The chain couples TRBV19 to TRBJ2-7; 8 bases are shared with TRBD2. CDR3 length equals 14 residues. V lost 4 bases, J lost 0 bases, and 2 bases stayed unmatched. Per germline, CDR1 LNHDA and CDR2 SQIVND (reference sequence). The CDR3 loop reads CASSTSGFSYEQYF. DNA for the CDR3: TGTGCCAGTAGTACTAGCGGGTTCTCCTACGAGCAGTACTTC.

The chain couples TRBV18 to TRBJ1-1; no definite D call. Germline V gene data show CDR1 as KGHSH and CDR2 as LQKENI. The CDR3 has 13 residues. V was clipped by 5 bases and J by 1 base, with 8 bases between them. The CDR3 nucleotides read TGTGCCAGCTCAACCTCACAGAACACTGAAGCTTTCTTT. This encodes CASSTSQNTEAFF. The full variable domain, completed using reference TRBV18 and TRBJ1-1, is NAGVMQNPRHLVRRRGQEARLRCSPMKGHSHVYWYRQLPEEGLKFMVYLQKENIIDESGMPKERFSAEFPKEGPSILRIQQVVRGDSAAYFCASSTSQNTEAFFGQGTRLTVV.

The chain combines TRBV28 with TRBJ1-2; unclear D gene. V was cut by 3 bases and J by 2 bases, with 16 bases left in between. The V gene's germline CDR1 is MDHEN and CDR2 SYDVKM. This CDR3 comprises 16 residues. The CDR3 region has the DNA TGTGCCAGCAGTTTGAATTTCGGGCGGGAGAACTATGGCTACACCTTC. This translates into CASSLNFGRENYGYTF.